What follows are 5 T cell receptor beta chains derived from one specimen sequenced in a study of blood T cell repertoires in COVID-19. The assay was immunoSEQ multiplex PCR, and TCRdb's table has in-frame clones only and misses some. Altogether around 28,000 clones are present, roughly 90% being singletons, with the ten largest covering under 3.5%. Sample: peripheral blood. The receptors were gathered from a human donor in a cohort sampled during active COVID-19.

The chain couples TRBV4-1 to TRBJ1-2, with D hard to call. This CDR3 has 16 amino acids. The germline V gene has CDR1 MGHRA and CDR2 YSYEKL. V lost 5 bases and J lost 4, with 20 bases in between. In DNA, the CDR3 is TGCGCCAGCAGCGTAAGGGAGACCTCCCGGGGCTATGGCTACACCTTC. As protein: CASSVRETSRGYGYTF.

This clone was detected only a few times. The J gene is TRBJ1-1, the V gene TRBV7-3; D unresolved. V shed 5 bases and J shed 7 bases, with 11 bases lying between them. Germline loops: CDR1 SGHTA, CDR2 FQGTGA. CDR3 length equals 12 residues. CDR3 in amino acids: CASSQREGEAFF. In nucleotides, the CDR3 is TGTGCCAGCAGCCAGAGGGAAGGTGAAGCTTTCTTT.

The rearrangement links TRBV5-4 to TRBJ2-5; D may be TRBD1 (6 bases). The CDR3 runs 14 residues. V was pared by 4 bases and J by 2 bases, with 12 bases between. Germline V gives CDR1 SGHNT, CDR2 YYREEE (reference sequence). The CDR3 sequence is CASSPGTLQETQYF. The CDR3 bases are TGTGCCAGCAGCCCGGGGACATTACAAGAGACCCAGTACTTC.

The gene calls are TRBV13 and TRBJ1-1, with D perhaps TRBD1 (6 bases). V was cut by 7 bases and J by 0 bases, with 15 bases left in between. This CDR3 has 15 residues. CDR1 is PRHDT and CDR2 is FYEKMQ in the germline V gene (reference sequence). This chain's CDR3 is CASTRTGTVNTEAFF. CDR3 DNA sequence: TGTGCCAGCACCAGAACAGGGACGGTGAACACTGAAGCTTTCTTT. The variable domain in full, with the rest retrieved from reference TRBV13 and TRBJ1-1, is AAGVIQSPRHLIKEKRETATLKCYPIPRHDTVYWYQQGPGQDPQFLISFYEKMQSDKGSIPDRFSAQQFSDYHSELNMSSLELGDSALYFCASTRTGTVNTEAFFGQGTRLTVV.

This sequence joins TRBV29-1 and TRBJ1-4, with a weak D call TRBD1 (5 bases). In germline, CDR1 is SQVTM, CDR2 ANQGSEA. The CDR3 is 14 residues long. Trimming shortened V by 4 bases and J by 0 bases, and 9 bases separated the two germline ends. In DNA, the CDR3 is TGCAGCGTTGGCACGACAGCAACTAATGAAAAACTGTTTTTT. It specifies CSVGTTATNEKLFF.